These 13 T cell receptor beta chains came from one sample sequenced in a study of T cells in Graves' hyperthyroidism and ophthalmopathy (dated by TCRdb to the late 2010s). The receptor library was made with multiplex PCR. The sequencer listed for this sample is Illumina HiSeq 2000. TCR beta CDR3 regions were amplified from RNA transcripts. For the first round of RT-PCR on the TCR CDR3, the HTBI primer set was used together with the Qiagen OneStep RT-PCR kit. TCRdb reanalyzed the raw reads on its own, using fastp at Q25 for trimming and MiXCR for clone calling, and kept in-frame beta chains. Rows with a matching CDR3 protein are joined into one entry that keeps the most common DNA and genes. The sample table records hundreds of thousands of distinct CDR3 sequences; around 20% of these occur just once. The top ten constitute 34% of the sample. The sequenced material came from blood. The source of these receptors is a man aged 25-45 years with Graves' ophthalmopathy.

The chain joins TRBV10-3 to TRBJ2-3; no definite D call. The CDR3 spans 16 residues. Trimming shortened V by 3 bases and J by 0 bases, and 13 bases separated the two germline ends. The germline V gene has CDR1 ENHRY and CDR2 SYGVKD. CDR3 amino acids: CAISESWLTSTDTQYF. CDR3 nucleotides: TGTGCCATCAGTGAAAGTTGGTTGACTAGCACAGATACGCAGTATTTT.

This sequence joins TRBV4-1 and TRBJ1-2; 11 bases align to TRBD1. Germline V lookup: CDR1 MGHRA, CDR2 YSYEKL. CDR3 size: 15 residues. V gave up 4 bases and J gave up 8 bases; unmatched junction bases: 9. CDR3 residues: CASSPGQGGTLGYTF. As DNA, the CDR3 is TGCGCCAGCAGCCCGGGACAGGGGGGCACTTTGGGCTACACCTTC.

The rearrangement links TRBV9 to TRBJ2-2, with D hard to call. CDR3 length: 14 residues. Germline CDR1 SGDLS, CDR2 YYNGEE. The V end was cut by 2 bases, the J end by 0 bases, with 5 bases between. This chain's CDR3 is CASSVFSNTGELFF. The CDR3 nucleotides read TGTGCCAGCAGCGTGTTTTCGAACACCGGGGAGCTGTTTTTT.

This clonotype was detected ten times or more. This chain connects TRBV6-1 to TRBJ1-1; D uncertain. The CDR3 is made up of 16 amino acids. Per germline, CDR1 MNHNS and CDR2 SASEGT. The V end was cut by 5 bases, the J end by 4 bases, with 20 bases between. The CDR3, as DNA: TGTGCCAGCAGTTCTTCTCGGACCGCATCGGGCACTGAAGCTTTCTTT. It encodes CASSSSRTASGTEAFF.

V is TRBV30 and J is TRBJ1-1, with a possible D match to TRBD1 (6 bases). V dropped 2 bases and J dropped 1 base, with 14 bases sitting between them. The CDR3 length is 15 residues. Germline CDR1 GTSNPN, CDR2 SVGIG (reference sequence). This CDR3 is CAWSKTGHTNTEAFF. DNA for the CDR3: TGTGCCTGGAGTAAGACGGGACATACGAACACTGAAGCTTTCTTT.

The rearrangement joins TRBV13 to TRBJ1-2; possibly TRBD1 for D (6 bases). With 0 bases removed from V and 0 bases from J, the gap between germline ends came to 14 bases. Germline loops: CDR1 PRHDT, CDR2 FYEKMQ (reference sequence). This CDR3 is 17 amino acids long. CDR3 sequence (DNA): TGTGCCAGCAGCTTAGGGTCTGGGGGACAATCTAACTATGGCTACACCTTC. It encodes CASSLGSGGQSNYGYTF.

The chain links TRBV18 to TRBJ1-3; TRBD1 agrees at 9 bases. This CDR3 has 14 amino acids. After removal of 3 bases from V and 6 bases from J, the junction contained 3 bases not matched to a gene. In germline, CDR1 is KGHSH, CDR2 LQKENI. The CDR3 loop is CASSPGQGTNTIYF. The CDR3 DNA reads as TGTGCCAGCTCACCCGGACAGGGGACAAACACCATATATTTT.

This clonotype was seen a few times. The J gene is TRBJ1-5, the V gene TRBV20-1; 10 positions match TRBD1. The CDR3 has 19 amino acids. Per germline, CDR1 DFQATT and CDR2 SNEGSKA (reference sequence). With V trimmed by 1 base and J by 2 bases, 14 bases remained unmatched. The CDR3 DNA reads as TGCAGTGCTAGAGGTGGGACAGGGGCCCAGGGCGTGGGCAATCAGCCCCAGCATTTT. It yields the protein CSARGGTGAQGVGNQPQHF.

This chain links TRBV19 with TRBJ1-2, with TRBD1 as a possible D gene (5 bases). The CDR3 runs 16 residues. V was cut by 6 bases and J by 4 bases, with 21 bases left in between. CDR1 is LNHDA and CDR2 is SQIVND in the germline V gene (reference sequence). The CDR3 here is CASRKSTAPGFYGYTF. CDR3 nucleotide sequence: TGTGCCAGTAGGAAATCGACAGCCCCGGGGTTCTATGGCTACACCTTC.

CDR3 DNA sequence: TGTGCCAGCAGCGTCGAGACAGGGAGGGTTCAGCCCCAGCATTTT. It translates to CASSVETGRVQPQHF. The V gene is TRBV7-8, the J gene TRBJ1-5, with 7 positions matching TRBD1. Trimming cost V 5 bases and J 6 bases; bases outside gene matches: 10. The germline CDR1 and CDR2 sequences are SGHVS and FQNEAQ. The CDR3 covers 15 residues. Looking up the rest from reference TRBV7-8 and TRBJ1-5 gives the full variable domain: GAGVSQSPRYKVAKRGQDVALRCDPISGHVSLFWYQQALGQGPEFLTYFQNEAQLDKSGLPSDRFFAERPEGSVSTLKIQRTQQEDSAVYLCASSVETGRVQPQHFGDGTRLSIL.

The CDR3 DNA sequence: TGCAGTGCTAGACCCGGTCTAGCGTACAGCACAGATACGCAGTATTTT. This codes for CSARPGLAYSTDTQYF. This chain connects TRBV20-1 to TRBJ2-3; TRBD2 is a possible D gene (6 bases). Germline V gives CDR1 DFQATT, CDR2 SNEGSKA (reference sequence). V lost 2 bases and J 0 bases, leaving 15 bases between the germline ends. This CDR3 spans 16 amino acids.

This clonotype was found many times. The rearrangement links TRBV2 to TRBJ2-3; D unclear. Germline lookup yields CDR1 SNHLY and CDR2 FYNNEI. Between the trimmed V and J ends, which lost 8 bases and 2 bases, there was a span of 17 bases. CDR3 size: 15 residues. For the CDR3, the DNA is TGTGCCAGCCGGGCCGCCTCAGGAGTCACAGATACGCAGTATTTT. Its translation is CASRAASGVTDTQYF.

The V call is TRBV20-1, the J call TRBJ2-7, with D perhaps matching TRBD2 (7 bases). CDR1 and CDR2 from the germline V gene are DFQATT and SNEGSKA (reference sequence). The ends were cut back, 5 bases at V and 5 bases at J, with 19 bases in the middle. The CDR3 loop spans 14 amino acids. As DNA, the CDR3 is TGCAGTGCTCCCTGGACAGCCGGGGGGAACGAGCAGTACTTC. Its translation: CSAPWTAGGNEQYF.